Given below is one T cell receptor beta chain in context. The antigen is undetermined. Data came from immunoSEQ multiplex PCR; TCRdb stores just in-frame clones and leaves some out. The table records 60,000 to 85,000 clones, 90% of them present only once. This record belongs to a study of OX40 agonist ivuxolimab in advanced cancers. Study at large: Patients undergoing dose escalation presented with hepatocellular carcinoma, melanoma, renal cell or head and neck cancer.

The V end was cut by 7 bases, the J end by 2 bases, with 8 bases between. The V gene's germline CDR1 is ENHRY and CDR2 SYGVKD. The CDR3 has 12 amino acids. Findings and caveats of the study: Antigens targeted by the expanded peripheral T cells were not determined.

This clonotype was sampled from an adult with an advanced solid tumor such as melanoma, head and neck, liver or kidney cancer. V gene TRBV10-3 combines with J gene TRBJ1-1, with no clear D. Sequences were derived from CD4+ or CD8+ T cells sorted from blood, sampled in a trial of the OX40 agonist ivuxolimab. The CDR3 DNA is TGTGCCATCAAAGAGCTCAACACTGAAGCTTTCTTT. This gives the protein CAIKELNTEAFF.